This T cell receptor beta chain is from a study of cytomegalovirus exposure and HLA in healthy donors. Study-level findings and limits: The study flagged around 150 TCR beta chains as cytomegalovirus-associated. It was confirmed in vitro that three of the CMV-associated chains were specific for CMV antigens. Whilst most TCR sequences proved rare, a subset of public TCRs occurred across many donors.

Remarks on this clone: No antigen is known for it.

Assay: immunoSEQ multiplex PCR; the TCRdb copy retains only in-frame clones and omits some. The table records hundreds of thousands of clones, around 86% of them present only once. This TCR was recovered from a woman aged 25 to 39 in good health and CMV-seropositive. Material for sequencing was PBMCs.

DNA for the CDR3: TGTGCCAGCAGTTTGACTAGGACAAACACTGAAGCTTTCTTT. The encoded protein is CASSLTRTNTEAFF. The V gene is TRBV28, the J gene TRBJ1-1; TRBD1 might be the D (5 bases). The V gene lost 3 bases and the J gene lost 2 bases, with 10 bases spanning the gap. The CDR3 runs 14 residues. Looked up from germline, CDR1 is MDHEN and CDR2 is SYDVKM.